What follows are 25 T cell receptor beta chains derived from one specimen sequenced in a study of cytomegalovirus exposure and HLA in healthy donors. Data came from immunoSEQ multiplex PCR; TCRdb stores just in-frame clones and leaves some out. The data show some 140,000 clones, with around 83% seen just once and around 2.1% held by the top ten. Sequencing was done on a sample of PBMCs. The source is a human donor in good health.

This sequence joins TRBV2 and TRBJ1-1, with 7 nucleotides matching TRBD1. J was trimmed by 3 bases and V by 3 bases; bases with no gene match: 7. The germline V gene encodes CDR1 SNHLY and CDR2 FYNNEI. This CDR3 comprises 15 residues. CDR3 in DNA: TGTGCCAGCAGTGAGCGGGAACAGGGGTACACTGAAGCTTTCTTT. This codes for CASSEREQGYTEAFF.

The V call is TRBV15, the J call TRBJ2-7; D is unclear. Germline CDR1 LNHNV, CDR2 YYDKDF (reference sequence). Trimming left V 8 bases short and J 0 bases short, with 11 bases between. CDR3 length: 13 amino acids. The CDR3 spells CATGQDRSYEQYF. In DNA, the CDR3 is TGTGCCACCGGGCAGGATCGCTCCTACGAGCAGTACTTC.

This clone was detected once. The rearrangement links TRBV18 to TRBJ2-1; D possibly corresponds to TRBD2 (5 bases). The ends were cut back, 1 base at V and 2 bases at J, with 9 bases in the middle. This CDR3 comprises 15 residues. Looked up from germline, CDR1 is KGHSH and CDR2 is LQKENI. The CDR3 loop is CASSPLSATYNEQFF. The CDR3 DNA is TGTGCCAGCTCACCACTTAGCGCAACCTACAATGAGCAGTTCTTC.

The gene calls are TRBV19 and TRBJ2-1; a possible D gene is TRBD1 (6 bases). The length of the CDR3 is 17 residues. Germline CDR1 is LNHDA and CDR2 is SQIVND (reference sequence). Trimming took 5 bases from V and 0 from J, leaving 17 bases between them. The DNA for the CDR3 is TGTGCCAGTAGTGTCCTGGGGGCGGGTAGCTCCTACAATGAGCAGTTCTTC. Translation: CASSVLGAGSSYNEQFF. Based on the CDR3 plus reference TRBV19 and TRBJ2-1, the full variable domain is DGGITQSPKYLFRKEGQNVTLSCEQNLNHDAMYWYRQDPGQGLRLIYYSQIVNDFQKGDIAEGYSVSREKKESFPLTVTSAQKNPTAFYLCASSVLGAGSSYNEQFFGPGTRLTVL.

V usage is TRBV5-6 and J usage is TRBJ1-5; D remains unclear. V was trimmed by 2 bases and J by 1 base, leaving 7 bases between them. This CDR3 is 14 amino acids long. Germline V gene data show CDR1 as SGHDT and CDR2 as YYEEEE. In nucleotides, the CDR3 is TGTGCCAGCAGCTTTGGGAGGAGCAATCAGCCCCAGCATTTT. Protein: CASSFGRSNQPQHF.

The CDR3 spells CASSVDPGRNTGELFF. CDR3 bases: TGTGCCAGCAGCGTAGATCCCGGTCGAAACACCGGGGAGCTGTTTTTT. The chain combines TRBV9 with TRBJ2-2; D is unresolved. V dropped 0 bases and J dropped 2 bases, with 11 bases sitting between them. CDR3 length: 16 residues. The germline V gene encodes CDR1 SGDLS and CDR2 YYNGEE.

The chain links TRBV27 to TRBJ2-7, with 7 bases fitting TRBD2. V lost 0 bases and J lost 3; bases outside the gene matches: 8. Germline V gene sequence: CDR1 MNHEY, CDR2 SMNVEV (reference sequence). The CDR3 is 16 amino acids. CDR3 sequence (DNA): TGTGCCAGCAGTTTATCGGGAGCGGGAAGGATCTACGAGCAGTACTTC. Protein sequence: CASSLSGAGRIYEQYF.

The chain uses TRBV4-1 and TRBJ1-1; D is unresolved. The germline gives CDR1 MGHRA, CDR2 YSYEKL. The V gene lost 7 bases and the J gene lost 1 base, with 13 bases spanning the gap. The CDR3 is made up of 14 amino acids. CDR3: CASKAQTTNTEAFF. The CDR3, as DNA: TGCGCCAGCAAGGCACAGACCACGAACACTGAAGCTTTCTTT.

Here the CDR3 reads CASSLAPGQGTQYF. The DNA of the CDR3 is TGTGCCAGCAGCTTAGCGCCCGGACAGGGTACCCAGTACTTC. The V gene is TRBV7-7, the J gene TRBJ2-5, with 8 bases matching TRBD1. The germline V gene has CDR1 SSHAT and CDR2 FNYEAQ (reference sequence). CDR3 length: 14 amino acids. Losses at the gene ends were 0 bases for V and 8 bases for J; bases not matched to a gene: 5. Variable domain in full (rest from reference TRBV7-7 and TRBJ2-5): GAGVSQSPRYKVTKRGQDVTLRCDPISSHATLYWYQQALGQGPEFLTYFNYEAQPDKSGLPSDRFSAERPEGSISTLTIQRTEQRDSAMYRCASSLAPGQGTQYFGPGTRLLVL.

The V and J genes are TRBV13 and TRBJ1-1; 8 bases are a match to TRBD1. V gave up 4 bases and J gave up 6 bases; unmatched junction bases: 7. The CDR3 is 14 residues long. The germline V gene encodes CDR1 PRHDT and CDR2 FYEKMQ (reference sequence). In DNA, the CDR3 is TGTGCCAGCAGCTCCAGACAGGGGTTGGCTGAAGCTTTCTTT. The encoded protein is CASSSRQGLAEAFF. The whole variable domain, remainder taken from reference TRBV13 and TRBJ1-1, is AAGVIQSPRHLIKEKRETATLKCYPIPRHDTVYWYQQGPGQDPQFLISFYEKMQSDKGSIPDRFSAQQFSDYHSELNMSSLELGDSALYFCASSSRQGLAEAFFGQGTRLTVV.

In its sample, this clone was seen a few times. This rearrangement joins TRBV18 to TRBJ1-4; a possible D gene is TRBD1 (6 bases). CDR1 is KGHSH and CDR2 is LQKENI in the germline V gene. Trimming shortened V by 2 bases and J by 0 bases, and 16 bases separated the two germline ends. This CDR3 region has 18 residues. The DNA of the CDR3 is TGTGCCAGCTCACCATACGGACAGAAGGTTTCAACTAATGAAAAACTGTTTTTT. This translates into CASSPYGQKVSTNEKLFF.

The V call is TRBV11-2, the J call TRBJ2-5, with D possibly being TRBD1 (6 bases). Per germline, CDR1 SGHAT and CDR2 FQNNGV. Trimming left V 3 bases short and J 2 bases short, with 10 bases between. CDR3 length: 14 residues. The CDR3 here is CASSLTGQQETQYF. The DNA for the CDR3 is TGTGCCAGCAGCTTGACGGGACAACAAGAGACCCAGTACTTC. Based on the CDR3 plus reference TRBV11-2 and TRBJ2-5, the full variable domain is EAGVAQSPRYKIIEKRQSVAFWCNPISGHATLYWYQQILGQGPKLLIQFQNNGVVDDSQLPKDRFSAERLKGVDSTLKIQPAKLEDSAVYLCASSLTGQQETQYFGPGTRLLVL.

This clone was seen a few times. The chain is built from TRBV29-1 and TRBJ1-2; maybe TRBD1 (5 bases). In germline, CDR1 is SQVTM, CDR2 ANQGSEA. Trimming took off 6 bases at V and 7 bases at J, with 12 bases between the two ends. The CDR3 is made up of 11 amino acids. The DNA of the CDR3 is TGCAGCGTGGGGGGTGCTTTTGGCTACACCTTC. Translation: CSVGGAFGYTF.

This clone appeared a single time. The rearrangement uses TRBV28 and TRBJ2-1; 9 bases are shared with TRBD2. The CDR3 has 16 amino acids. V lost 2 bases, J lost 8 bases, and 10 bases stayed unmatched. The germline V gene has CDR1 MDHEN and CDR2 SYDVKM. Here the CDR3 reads CASSLPTSGLGDEQFF. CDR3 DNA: TGTGCCAGCAGTTTACCGACTAGCGGCCTCGGTGATGAGCAGTTCTTC. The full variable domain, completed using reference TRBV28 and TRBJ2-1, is DVKVTQSSRYLVKRTGEKVFLECVQDMDHENMFWYRQDPGLGLRLIYFSYDVKMKEKGDIPEGYSVSREKKERFSLILESASTNQTSMYLCASSLPTSGLGDEQFFGPGTRLTVL.

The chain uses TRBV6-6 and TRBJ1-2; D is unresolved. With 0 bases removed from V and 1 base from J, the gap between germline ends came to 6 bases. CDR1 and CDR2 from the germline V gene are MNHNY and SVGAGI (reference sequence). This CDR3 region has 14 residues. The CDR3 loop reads CASSYSPSNYGYTF. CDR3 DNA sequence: TGTGCCAGCAGTTACTCCCCCAGTAACTATGGCTACACCTTC.

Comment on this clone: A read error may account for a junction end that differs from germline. The CDR3 coding sequence is TGTGCCAGGAGTGGCGGGGGGCCCTATGGCTACACCTTC. Amino acids: CARSGGGPYGYTF. This chain joins TRBV30 and TRBJ1-2; perhaps TRBD1 as D (6 bases). This CDR3 has 13 amino acids. The germline gives CDR1 GTSNPN, CDR2 SVGIG (reference sequence).

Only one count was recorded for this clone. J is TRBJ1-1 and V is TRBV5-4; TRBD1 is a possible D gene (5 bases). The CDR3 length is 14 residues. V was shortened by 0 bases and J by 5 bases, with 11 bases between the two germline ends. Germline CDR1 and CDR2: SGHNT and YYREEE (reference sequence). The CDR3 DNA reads TGTGCCAGCAGCTTGGTAGGGGCAGGGACTGAAGCTTTCTTT. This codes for CASSLVGAGTEAFF.

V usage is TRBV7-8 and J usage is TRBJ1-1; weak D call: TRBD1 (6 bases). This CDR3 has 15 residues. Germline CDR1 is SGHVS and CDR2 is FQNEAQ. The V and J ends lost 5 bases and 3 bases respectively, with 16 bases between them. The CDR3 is CASSRQDLAYTEAFF. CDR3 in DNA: TGTGCCAGCAGCCGACAGGATTTGGCATACACTGAAGCTTTCTTT.

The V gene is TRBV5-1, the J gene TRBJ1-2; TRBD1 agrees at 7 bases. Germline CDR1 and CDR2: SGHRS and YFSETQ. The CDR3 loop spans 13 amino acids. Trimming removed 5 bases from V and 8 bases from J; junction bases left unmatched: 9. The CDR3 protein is CASSHNRGDGYTF. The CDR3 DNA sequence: TGCGCCAGCAGTCATAACAGGGGTGACGGCTACACCTTC.

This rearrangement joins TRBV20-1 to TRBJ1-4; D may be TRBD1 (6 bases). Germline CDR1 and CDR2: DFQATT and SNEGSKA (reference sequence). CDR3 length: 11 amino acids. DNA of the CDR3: TGCAGCCCAGGGGTTAATGAAAAACTGTTTTTT. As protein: CSPGVNEKLFF.

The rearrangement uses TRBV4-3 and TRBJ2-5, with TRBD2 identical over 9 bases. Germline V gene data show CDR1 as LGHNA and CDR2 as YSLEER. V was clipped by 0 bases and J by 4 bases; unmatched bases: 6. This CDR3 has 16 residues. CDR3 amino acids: CASSQERGGGGETQYF. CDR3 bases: TGCGCCAGCAGCCAAGAGCGTGGCGGGGGGGGAGAGACCCAGTACTTC.

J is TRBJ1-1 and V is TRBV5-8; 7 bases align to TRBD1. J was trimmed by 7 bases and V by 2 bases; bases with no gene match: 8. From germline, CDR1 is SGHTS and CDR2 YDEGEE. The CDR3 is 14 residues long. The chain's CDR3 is CASSFLRDSIEAFF. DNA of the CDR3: TGTGCCAGCAGCTTCCTGAGGGACAGTATTGAAGCTTTCTTT. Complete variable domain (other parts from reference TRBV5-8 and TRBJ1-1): EAGVTQSPTHLIKTRGQQATLRCSPISGHTSVYWYQQALGLGLQFLLWYDEGEERNRGNFPPRFSGRQFPNYSSELNVNALELEDSALYLCASSFLRDSIEAFFGQGTRLTVV.

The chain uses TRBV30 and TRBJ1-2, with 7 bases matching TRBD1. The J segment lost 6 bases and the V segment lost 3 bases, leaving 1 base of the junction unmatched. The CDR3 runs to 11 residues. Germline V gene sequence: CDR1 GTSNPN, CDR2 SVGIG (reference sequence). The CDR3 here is CAWSQGDGYTF. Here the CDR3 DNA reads TGTGCCTGGAGCCAGGGGGATGGCTACACCTTC.

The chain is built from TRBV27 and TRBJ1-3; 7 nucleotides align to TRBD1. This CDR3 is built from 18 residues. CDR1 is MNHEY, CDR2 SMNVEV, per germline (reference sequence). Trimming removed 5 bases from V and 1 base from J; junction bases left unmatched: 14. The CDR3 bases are TGTGCCAGCAGTGAATTTAGACAGGGATCCTGGTCTGGAAACACCATATATTTT. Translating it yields CASSEFRQGSWSGNTIYF.

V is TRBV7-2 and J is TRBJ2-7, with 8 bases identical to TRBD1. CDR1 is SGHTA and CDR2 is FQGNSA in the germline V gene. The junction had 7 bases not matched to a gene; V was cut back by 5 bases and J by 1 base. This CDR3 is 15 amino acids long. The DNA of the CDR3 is TGTGCCAGCAGCCCCAGGACAGGGCAGTCCTACGAGCAGTACTTC. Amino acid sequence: CASSPRTGQSYEQYF.